This entry lists 10 T cell receptor beta chains sequenced from one sample in a study of blood T cell repertoires in COVID-19. The assay was immunoSEQ multiplex PCR, and TCRdb's table has in-frame clones only and misses some. The table shows 360,000 or so clones, with about nine tenths occurring only once. Input material: PBMCs or T cells enriched from blood (not recorded which). The source is a woman aged 30 to 39 who had recovered from COVID-19.

This clone was detected only a few times. This chain links TRBV15 with TRBJ2-1; TRBD2 might be the D (6 bases). Between the trimmed V and J ends, which lost 5 bases and 2 bases, there was a span of 10 bases. Germline-derived CDR1 and CDR2 are LNHNV and YYDKDF (reference sequence). The CDR3 is 14 amino acids. For the CDR3, the DNA is TGTGCCACCAGCCCCGGGAGTGCCTACAATGAGCAGTTCTTC. Translating gives CATSPGSAYNEQFF.

J is TRBJ1-4 and V is TRBV7-9; D gene ambiguous. CDR1 is SEHNR, CDR2 FQNEAQ, per germline (reference sequence). Trimming left V 1 base short and J 6 bases short, with 3 bases between. This CDR3 comprises 12 residues. The CDR3 bases are TGTGCCAGCAGCTTAGTCGATGAAAAACTGTTTTTT. Translating it yields CASSLVDEKLFF.

This clone has only one observation. The chain has TRBV7-2 and TRBJ2-3; 9 positions match TRBD1. The CDR3 spans 16 residues. Germline values: CDR1 SGHTA, CDR2 FQGNSA. V was pared by 6 bases and J by 6 bases, with 13 bases of the junction left unmatched. CDR3 bases: TGTGCCAGCAGGATTGGGGACAGGGTACTTCTGGATACGCAGTATTTT. Encoded protein: CASRIGDRVLLDTQYF.

The chain links TRBV19 to TRBJ1-1; 9 positions match TRBD1. The CDR3 is 18 amino acids. V gave up 3 bases and J gave up 1 base; unmatched junction bases: 12. Per germline, CDR1 LNHDA and CDR2 SQIVND (reference sequence). CDR3 protein: CASSILGSVQGANTEAFF. DNA of the CDR3: TGTGCCAGTAGTATTTTGGGTTCAGTACAGGGGGCGAACACTGAAGCTTTCTTT.

This clone was observed once. The chain has TRBV6-5 and TRBJ2-5, with 12 bases aligning to TRBD2. The V gene's germline CDR1 is MNHEY and CDR2 SVGAGI. The CDR3 is 14 amino acids. V lost 7 bases to trimming and J lost 6 bases; unmatched junction nucleotides: 6. The CDR3 here is CASIQLAGGQTQYF. DNA of the CDR3: TGTGCCAGCATCCAACTAGCGGGAGGCCAGACCCAGTACTTC.

V is TRBV3-1 (or the pseudogene TRBV3-2) and J is TRBJ1-2; TRBD1 might be the D (6 bases). The CDR3 spans 16 residues. V lost 0 bases and J 5 bases, leaving 16 bases between the germline ends. Germline V gene data show CDR1 as LGHDT and CDR2 as YNNKEL (reference sequence). DNA of the CDR3: TGTGCCAGCAGCCAAGAGCGAGCGGCCAGGGGATATGGCTACACCTTC. The encoded protein is CASSQERAARGYGYTF.

The V call is TRBV5-1, the J call TRBJ1-2; 12 nucleotides line up with TRBD1. The CDR3 has 17 amino acids. After removal of 2 bases from V and 5 bases from J, the junction contained 10 bases not matched to a gene. Germline CDR1 is SGHRS and CDR2 is YFSETQ. The CDR3 sequence: CASSFEGQGASSYGYTF. CDR3 coding DNA: TGCGCCAGCAGCTTCGAGGGACAGGGGGCGTCCAGTTATGGCTACACCTTC.

The chain combines TRBV7-2 with TRBJ2-1, with 8 bases matching TRBD2. Looked up from germline, CDR1 is SGHTA and CDR2 is FQGNSA. CDR3 length equals 15 residues. The V gene end was trimmed by 5 bases and the J gene end by 9 bases; junction bases not matched to a gene: 12. Written as DNA, the CDR3 is TGTGCCAGCAGCCCTCAAAAGTACGGGGGGGGTGAGCAGTTCTTC. It translates to CASSPQKYGGGEQFF.

This clone occurred once. The chain has TRBV4-2 and TRBJ2-7; 7 bases are a match to TRBD2. This CDR3 has 17 amino acids. Germline trimming cut 0 bases from V and 3 bases from J; bases unmatched to any gene: 11. Germline-derived CDR1 and CDR2 are LGHNA and YNFKEQ. The CDR3 DNA reads as TGTGCCAGCAGCCAAGATTGGGCTAGCGGTCAAAACTACGAGCAGTACTTC. Translating it yields CASSQDWASGQNYEQYF.

A single count supports this clone. The genes are TRBV30 and TRBJ2-3; 10 bases fit TRBD2. The CDR3 has 14 residues. CDR1 is GTSNPN and CDR2 is SVGIG in the germline V gene (reference sequence). Germline trimming cut 0 bases from V and 3 bases from J; bases unmatched to any gene: 0. CDR3 amino acids: CAWSVTSGTDTQYF. DNA of the CDR3: TGTGCCTGGAGTGTGACTAGCGGGACAGATACGCAGTATTTT.